The clone carrying this T cell receptor (beta chain) was counted a few times. Its target is not known. A single record per CDR3 protein comes from TCRdb applying MiXCR to the reads. Of over 100,000 distinct CDR3 sequences in the sample, around a tenth were seen once. This sample was taken from a study of T cell repertoires in cytomegalovirus infection. Overall study: Indicated by public TCR beta signatures were CMV infection and matching HLA type.

The J segment lost 1 base and the V segment lost 2 bases, leaving 2 bases of the junction unmatched. Looked up from germline, CDR1 is MDHEN and CDR2 is SYDVKM. CDR3 length: 16 amino acids. The sequence was collected from a human donor in good health (CMV status not recorded). Some clones in this sample may be carry-over from other donors' samples. The rearrangement uses TRBV28 and TRBJ2-2, with TRBD2 identical over 9 bases. The sequencing sample was made of PBMCs, sequenced either directly or after in vitro stimulation (not recorded which). CDR3 in amino acids: CASSLLSGRNTGELFF. The DNA of the CDR3 is TGTGCCAGCAGTTTACTTAGCGGGAGGAACACCGGGGAGCTGTTTTTT.